The entry below describes one TCR beta chain. Antigen: not known. All of the isolated RNA was reverse transcribed, so expressed TCRB transcripts were sequenced. Measured with immunoSEQ multiplex PCR; TCRdb has only the in-frame clones, and not every one. The profile covers about 9,400 clones, with 70% to 80% appearing a single time and over 1.1% taken by the ten largest. V was clipped by 0 bases and J by 10 bases, with 15 bases between them. The CDR3 consists of 15 residues. Germline CDR1 reads LGHNA; CDR2 reads YNFKEQ. Donors underwent one heparinised blood draw, 90 to 150 mL on average. The data were obtained in a study of beta chain features in type 1 diabetes. Findings and caveats of the study: Sequencing of cDNA might inflate the share of cells that strongly express TCR. Shorter TCRB CDR3s, moderately but significantly so, marked every one of the four CD4+ subsets in Type 1 diabetes patients.

The chain combines TRBV4-2 with TRBJ1-4; the D gene is possibly TRBD1 (5 bases). Sequencing was carried out using Tregs from blood. The TCR comes from a woman under 30 in good health. CDR3 in DNA: TGTGCCAGCAGCCAAGATCCCAGGGTTCGTGGAAAACTGTTTTTT. Encoded protein: CASSQDPRVRGKLFF.